These T cell receptor beta chains were read from a single sample in a study of control samples from healthy donors and cancer patients. The protocol was immunoSEQ multiplex PCR, while the TCRdb copy is restricted to in-frame clones and leaves out a portion. The sample records about 90,000 clones, 90% being singletons. Material for sequencing was blood. These receptors all come from a woman younger than 30 in good health. The CDR3 runs from the conserved cysteine through the conserved F or W. Each record gives: clone size, J gene, V gene, D gene, CDR3 protein, CDR3 DNA. D genes are given only for firm matches. Some rows mark clone size as missing; the rest say once, few, many or name a class of expanded clone.

. TRBJ1-5 TRBV12-3/TRBV12-4 . CASSLERNQPQHF TGTGCCAGCAGTCTTGAACGAAATCAGCCCCAGCATTTT
once TRBJ1-2 TRBV5-5 . CASSSWTEANYGYTF TGTGCCAGCAGTTCCTGGACGGAGGCTAACTATGGCTACACCTTC
once TRBJ1-5 TRBV18 TRBD1 CASSPGTGGSNQPQHF TGTGCCAGCTCACCGGGGACAGGGGGTAGCAATCAGCCCCAGCATTTT
. TRBJ1-1 TRBV7-9 . CAWGEAFF TGTGCCTGGGGGGAAGCTTTCTTT
. TRBJ1-3 TRBV24-1 . CATSDNSGNTIYF TGTGCCACCAGTGATAACTCTGGAAACACCATATATTTT
. TRBJ2-7 TRBV6-6 TRBD2 CASSYGQGGSYEQYF TGTGCCAGCAGTTACGGGCAGGGAGGGTCCTACGAGCAGTACTTC
. TRBJ1-1 TRBV7-9 TRBD1 CASSLTGQGGTEAFF TGTGCCAGCAGCTTAACGGGACAGGGCGGTACTGAAGCTTTCTTT
. TRBJ2-5 TRBV5-4 TRBD2 CASSSGGARETQYF TGTGCCAGCAGTTCCGGGGGGGCCCGGGAGACCCAGTACTTC
. TRBJ2-7 TRBV5-8 . CASSDTPMMGSYEQYF TGTGCCAGCAGCGACACGCCGATGATGGGGAGCTACGAGCAGTACTTC
. TRBJ1-2 TRBV18 . CASSPRDLLGGYTF TGTGCCAGCTCACCTCGGGACCTCTTGGGGGGCTACACCTTC
. TRBJ2-2 TRBV2 . CATPGAGESTGELFF TGTGCCACCCCAGGGGCGGGGGAGAGCACCGGGGAGCTGTTTTTT
. TRBJ2-5 TRBV6-5 TRBD1 CASSLSGTGQETQYF TGTGCCAGCAGTTTATCCGGGACAGGGCAAGAGACCCAGTACTTC
. TRBJ2-2 TRBV6-5 . CASSLGRTNTGELFF TGTGCCAGCAGCCTGGGACGGACGAACACCGGGGAGCTGTTTTTT
once TRBJ2-1 TRBV7-3 . CASSLEGWGQGNNEQFF TGTGCCAGCAGCTTAGAGGGGTGGGGGCAGGGAAACAATGAGCAGTTCTTC
. TRBJ2-1 TRBV10-3 TRBD2 CAIRATSGGSYNEQFF TGTGCCATCAGGGCAACTAGCGGGGGTTCCTACAATGAGCAGTTCTTC
few TRBJ1-1 TRBV5-6 . CASSLITLGTEAFF TGTGCCAGCAGCTTGATCACCCTCGGGACTGAAGCTTTCTTT
. TRBJ2-2 TRBV5-6 . CASTLRGELFF TGTGCCAGCACCCTTCGCGGGGAGCTGTTTTTT
. TRBJ1-1 TRBV9 . CASSFQGAGTEAFF TGTGCCAGCAGCTTCCAGGGCGCGGGCACTGAAGCTTTCTTT
. TRBJ1-5 TRBV6-1 . CASSDKGRDQPQHF TGTGCCAGCAGTGATAAGGGGAGGGATCAGCCCCAGCATTTT
once TRBJ2-7 TRBV27 . CASSWGYEQYF TGTGCCAGCAGTTGGGGCTACGAGCAGTACTTC
. TRBJ1-6 TRBV5-1 TRBD1 CASSLGGTGDSPLHF TGCGCCAGCAGCTTGGGGGGGACAGGAGATTCACCCCTCCACTTT
. TRBJ1-3 TRBV3-1/TRBV3-2 . CASTPRGYSSGNTIYF TGTGCCAGCACCCCACGAGGGTACTCATCTGGAAACACCATATATTTT
. TRBJ1-1 TRBV29-1 . CSVAGLTNTEAFF TGCAGCGTTGCGGGGCTAACGAACACTGAAGCTTTCTTT
. TRBJ2-1 TRBV9 TRBD2 CASSVDLQKRGGPHNEQFF TGTGCCAGCAGCGTAGACCTCCAAAAACGGGGGGGCCCTCACAATGAGCAGTTCTTC
. TRBJ2-3 TRBV4-1 . CASTLAPTSTDTQYF TGCGCCAGCACCCTGGCCCCAACTAGCACAGATACGCAGTATTTT
. TRBJ1-3 TRBV9 . CASSVNQGANTIYF TGTGCCAGCAGCGTAAACCAGGGCGCAAACACCATATATTTT
. TRBJ2-1 TRBV7-3 TRBD2 CASSSLSGGSYNEQFF TGTGCCAGCAGCTCACTATCCGGGGGGTCCTACAATGAGCAGTTCTTC
once TRBJ2-7 TRBV6-8 . CASSGSYEQYF TGTGCCAGCAGTGGATCCTACGAGCAGTACTTC
. TRBJ2-2 TRBV19 TRBD2 CASSIARQRGGGTGELFF TGTGCCAGTAGTATCGCCCGCCAGCGGGGGGGAGGGACCGGGGAGCTGTTTTTT
. TRBJ1-6 TRBV18 . CASSPFAPPEPLHF TGTGCCAGCTCACCATTCGCTCCGCCAGAACCCCTCCACTTT
. TRBJ2-1 TRBV7-3 TRBD2 CASSPGGIYNEQFF TGTGCCAGCAGCCCGGGGGGTATCTACAATGAGCAGTTCTTC
. TRBJ1-1 TRBV5-6 . CASSLGTEAFF TGTGCCAGCAGCTTGGGTACTGAAGCTTTCTTT
. TRBJ1-5 TRBV6-1 . CASSEGVASVQHF TGTGCCAGCAGTGAAGGGGTAGCTTCGGTTCAGCATTTT
. TRBJ2-7 TRBV7-3 . CASSLTGGYEQYF TGTGCCAGCAGCTTAACGGGAGGCTACGAGCAGTACTTC
. TRBJ1-1 TRBV3-1/TRBV3-2 . CASSQQGAPAGAFF TGTGCCAGCAGCCAGCAGGGTGCTCCCGCTGGAGCTTTCTTT
. TRBJ1-4 TRBV12-3/TRBV12-4 TRBD1 CASSLDRDEKLFF TGTGCCAGCAGCCTGGACAGGGATGAAAAACTGTTTTTT
. TRBJ2-1 TRBV12-3/TRBV12-4 TRBD2 CASSRLADNEQFF TGTGCCAGCAGTAGACTAGCGGACAATGAGCAGTTCTTC
. TRBJ1-1 TRBV13 . CASSLGQLNTEAFF TGTGCCAGCAGCTTAGGGCAGTTGAACACTGAAGCTTTCTTT